These 27 T cell receptor beta chains came from one sample sequenced in a study of glioma-infiltrating T cells after dendritic cell vaccination. As for time point: after dendritic cell vaccination, including at tumor progression/relapse. Here immunoSEQ multiplex PCR was the method, and the copy in TCRdb shows in-frame clones only, minus some. The sample has approximately 110,000 clones; 85% to 90% are singletons. The source material was blood, sampled after dendritic cell vaccination. These receptors all come from a human donor with glioblastoma.

The chain recombines TRBV2 with TRBJ2-7; the match to TRBD1 covers 9 bases. The trim removed 6 bases at V and 8 bases at J, leaving 14 bases unmatched. This CDR3 has 15 amino acids. Germline-derived CDR1 and CDR2 are SNHLY and FYNNEI. CDR3 sequence (DNA): TGTGCCAGCAGGCTTCAGGGACAGGGAATAATGAAGCAGTACTTC. Residues: CASRLQGQGIMKQYF.

The gene calls are TRBV15 and TRBJ2-7; TRBD2 agrees at 7 bases. With 5 bases clipped from V and 2 bases from J, the junction kept 3 bases outside the gene matches. This CDR3 is built from 13 residues. Germline loops: CDR1 LNHNV, CDR2 YYDKDF (reference sequence). The CDR3 DNA follows: TGTGCCACCAGCCCGGGACTAACCTACGAGCAGTACTTC. Its translation is CATSPGLTYEQYF.

The chain combines TRBV6-1 with TRBJ1-2, with D maybe TRBD1 (6 bases). This CDR3 is 16 amino acids long. Germline-derived CDR1 and CDR2 are MNHNS and SASEGT. The germline V and J ends were trimmed by 4 bases and 4 bases, with 19 bases remaining between them. The CDR3 reads CASSGNRAGDLYGYTF. The CDR3 nucleotides are TGTGCCAGCAGTGGTAATCGGGCAGGGGATCTCTATGGCTACACCTTC.

V is TRBV6-5 and J is TRBJ2-4; TRBD2 matches at 9 bases. In germline, CDR1 is MNHEY, CDR2 SVGAGI. V shed 0 bases and J 0 bases; nucleotides not matched to a gene: 0. The CDR3 runs 16 residues. The CDR3 reads CASSYSLAGAKNIQYF. The CDR3 DNA reads as TGTGCCAGCAGTTACTCACTAGCGGGAGCCAAAAACATTCAGTACTTC.

The genes are TRBV5-1 and TRBJ2-5; TRBD2 agrees at 11 bases. Germline trimming cut 1 base from V and 1 base from J; bases unmatched to any gene: 3. The CDR3 is 16 amino acids. CDR1 and CDR2 (germline): SGHRS, YFSETQ. CDR3 nucleotides: TGCGCCAGCAGCTTGATCGGGACTAGCGGCCAAGAGACCCAGTACTTC. Its translation is CASSLIGTSGQETQYF.

The J gene is TRBJ2-2, the V gene TRBV5-1; 7 nucleotides agree with TRBD1. The CDR3 consists of 14 residues. Germline-derived CDR1 and CDR2 are SGHRS and YFSETQ. V lost 5 bases and J lost 4; bases outside the gene matches: 5. DNA of the CDR3: TGCGCCAGCAGTGTCACAGGGGTCACCGGGGAGCTGTTTTTT. This translates into CASSVTGVTGELFF.

The chain has TRBV13 and TRBJ1-1; 11 nucleotides line up with TRBD1. V was pared by 5 bases and J by 4 bases, with 9 bases of the junction left unmatched. Per the germline V gene, CDR1 is PRHDT and CDR2 is FYEKMQ (reference sequence). This CDR3 comprises 16 residues. The CDR3 here is CASSPDRGLSGTEAFF. In nucleotides, the CDR3 is TGTGCCAGCAGCCCGGACAGGGGGCTTTCGGGCACTGAAGCTTTCTTT.

This rearrangement joins TRBV5-1 to TRBJ1-4; D gene unclear. Germline V gene lookup returns CDR1 SGHRS and CDR2 YFSETQ. Trimming took off 4 bases at V and 0 bases at J, with 10 bases between the two ends. The CDR3 is 15 residues long. CDR3 protein: CASSPGSATNEKLFF. CDR3 DNA: TGCGCCAGCAGCCCAGGAAGTGCAACTAATGAAAAACTGTTTTTT.

The CDR3 loop reads CASAGQGFKKDTQYF. In DNA, the CDR3 is TGTGCCAGCGCAGGACAGGGGTTTAAGAAAGATACGCAGTATTTT. The chain recombines TRBV11-2 with TRBJ2-3, with TRBD1 identical over 9 bases. After removal of 8 bases from V and 5 bases from J, the junction contained 11 bases not matched to a gene. Germline-derived CDR1 and CDR2 are SGHAT and FQNNGV. The CDR3 consists of 15 residues.

The J gene is TRBJ2-5, the V gene TRBV27, with TRBD1 matching over 8 bases. Germline V gene lookup returns CDR1 MNHEY and CDR2 SMNVEV (reference sequence). J lost 8 bases, V lost 0 bases, and 8 bases had no gene match. The CDR3 loop spans 15 amino acids. For the CDR3, the DNA is TGTGCCAGCAGTTTATCGGGCCAGGGGGCTTCTACCCAGTACTTC. Translating gives CASSLSGQGASTQYF.

The genes are TRBV30 and TRBJ1-1; the match to TRBD1 covers 8 bases. Looked up from germline, CDR1 is GTSNPN and CDR2 is SVGIG (reference sequence). The length of the CDR3 is 13 residues. After removal of 4 bases from V and 2 bases from J, the junction contained 3 bases not matched to a gene. CDR3 in DNA: TGTGCCTGGAAAACAGGGGGAAACACTGAAGCTTTCTTT. It codes for CAWKTGGNTEAFF.

The CDR3 coding sequence is TGCGCCAGCAGCTTGGCTGGCAGGGGGCAACCGAACACCGGGGAGCTGTTTTTT. It translates to CASSLAGRGQPNTGELFF. This chain uses TRBV5-1 with TRBJ2-2; 8 positions agree with TRBD1. The CDR3 length is 18 residues. J lost 0 bases, V lost 0 bases, and 7 bases had no gene match. The germline V gene encodes CDR1 SGHRS and CDR2 YFSETQ.

The chain employs TRBV5-4 and TRBJ2-7, with 13 bases that match TRBD2. V trimming: 4 bases; J trimming: 5 bases; junction bases outside the gene matches: 9. This CDR3 has 16 residues. The V gene's germline CDR1 is SGHNT and CDR2 YYREEE (reference sequence). The CDR3 DNA is TGTGCCAGCAGCCCAGGGACTAGCGGGAATTACAACGAGCAGTACTTC. It translates to CASSPGTSGNYNEQYF.

The sample holds one count of this clone. The rearrangement links TRBV18 to TRBJ2-1; D not certain. The germline V gene encodes CDR1 KGHSH and CDR2 LQKENI. V lost 5 bases and J 4 bases, leaving 15 bases between the germline ends. This CDR3 has 15 amino acids. DNA of the CDR3: TGTGCCAGCTCAACAGCACGTGAGTTATACAATGAGCAGTTCTTC. Residues: CASSTARELYNEQFF.

The V call is TRBV2, the J call TRBJ2-7; the D gene is possibly TRBD2 (6 bases). Per the germline V gene, CDR1 is SNHLY and CDR2 is FYNNEI. This CDR3 spans 14 amino acids. Trimming pared 10 bases from V and 0 bases from J, leaving 16 bases between. CDR3 sequence reads: CATSKSGGSYEQYF. The CDR3 nucleotides are TGTGCCACCTCGAAGTCCGGGGGCTCCTACGAGCAGTACTTC.

This clone was observed once. The chain links TRBV25-1 to TRBJ1-3; 7 bases are shared with TRBD1. With 1 base clipped from V and 3 bases from J, the junction kept 12 bases outside the gene matches. Germline values: CDR1 MGHDK, CDR2 SYGVNS. The CDR3 has 18 residues. The CDR3 is CASSELTSTGKDGNTIYF. The DNA for the CDR3 is TGTGCCAGCAGTGAATTGACGTCGACAGGGAAAGATGGAAACACCATATATTTT. The variable domain in full, with the rest retrieved from reference TRBV25-1 and TRBJ1-3, is EADIYQTPRYLVIGTGKKITLECSQTMGHDKMYWYQQDPGMELHLIHYSYGVNSTEKGDLSSESTVSRIRTEHFPLTLESARPSHTSQYLCASSELTSTGKDGNTIYFGEGSWLTVV.

The chain has TRBV5-1 and TRBJ1-1, with 7 bases fitting TRBD1. The CDR3 is made up of 17 amino acids. The germline gives CDR1 SGHRS, CDR2 YFSETQ. Losses at the gene ends were 0 bases for V and 4 bases for J; bases not matched to a gene: 12. Here the CDR3 DNA reads TGCGCCAGCAGCTTGGCCCTATTAAGGACAGGCGGCACTGAAGCTTTCTTT. It specifies CASSLALLRTGGTEAFF.

The J gene is TRBJ2-2, the V gene TRBV6-1, with D perhaps TRBD2 (6 bases). From germline, CDR1 is MNHNS and CDR2 SASEGT. The CDR3 has 17 residues. Trimming pared 0 bases from V and 0 bases from J, leaving 11 bases between. The CDR3, as DNA: TGTGCCAGCAGTGAAGCTGGTAGCGGTTCGAACACCGGGGAGCTGTTTTTT. This sequence encodes CASSEAGSGSNTGELFF.

The chain has TRBV7-9 and TRBJ1-2; TRBD1 matches at 8 bases. CDR1 and CDR2 (germline): SEHNR, FQNEAQ (reference sequence). J lost 4 bases, V lost 5 bases, and 15 bases had no gene match. This CDR3 has 17 amino acids. The CDR3 DNA sequence: TGTGCCAGCAGCCCATACGGCCCCAGGGGGCTGGCCTATGGCTACACCTTC. Residues: CASSPYGPRGLAYGYTF.

This clone has only one observation. This chain links TRBV30 with TRBJ2-3; D unresolved. Per germline, CDR1 GTSNPN and CDR2 SVGIG (reference sequence). The CDR3 consists of 14 residues. Trimming left V 6 bases short and J 6 bases short, with 19 bases between. The CDR3: CACHRRDLTDTQYF. The CDR3 DNA reads as TGTGCCTGTCATCGCAGAGACTTAACCGATACGCAGTATTTT.

The rearrangement uses TRBV18 and TRBJ1-4; no reliable D call. The V gene's germline CDR1 is KGHSH and CDR2 LQKENI. Between the trimmed V and J ends, which lost 6 bases and 5 bases, there was a span of 19 bases. The CDR3 has 16 amino acids. CDR3 amino acids: CASSGGPSSQNEKLFF. Written as DNA, the CDR3 is TGTGCCAGCTCCGGAGGCCCCAGCAGCCAAAATGAAAAACTGTTTTTT.

The chain uses TRBV10-2 and TRBJ1-1, with D maybe TRBD1 (5 bases). This CDR3 has 14 residues. Trimming removed 0 bases from V and 3 bases from J, with 8 bases in between. The germline V gene has CDR1 WSHSY and CDR2 SAAADI. CDR3 sequence (DNA): TGCGCCAGCAGTGAGTCGACGGGGGACACTGAAGCTTTCTTT. Translated: CASSESTGDTEAFF.

The chain employs TRBV5-1 and TRBJ2-2; possible D gene TRBD1, 5 bases. This CDR3 is 15 amino acids long. Germline-derived CDR1 and CDR2 are SGHRS and YFSETQ. The V gene lost 4 bases and the J gene lost 3 bases, with 13 bases spanning the gap. CDR3 bases: TGCGCCAGCAGCCCAGACAGCCCATACACCGGGGAGCTGTTTTTT. This sequence encodes CASSPDSPYTGELFF.

The V gene is TRBV27, the J gene TRBJ2-1, with D uncertain. The germline gives CDR1 MNHEY, CDR2 SMNVEV (reference sequence). This CDR3 is built from 16 residues. Trimming removed 2 bases at V and 0 bases at J, with 11 bases between. The CDR3 DNA sequence: TGTGCCAGCAGTTTACTGGGCGATAGCTCCTACAATGAGCAGTTCTTC. Translated: CASSLLGDSSYNEQFF.

This rearrangement joins TRBV27 to TRBJ2-3; TRBD2 aligns across 8 bases. The CDR3 loop spans 14 amino acids. V was pared by 8 bases and J by 4 bases, with 8 bases of the junction left unmatched. Germline CDR1 reads MNHEY; CDR2 reads SMNVEV (reference sequence). CDR3: CASRSGTSSDTQYF. CDR3 bases: TGTGCCAGCCGCTCCGGGACTAGTTCAGATACGCAGTATTTT.

The chain uses TRBV10-2 and TRBJ1-6; tentative D call: TRBD1 (5 bases). There are 18 residues in the CDR3. V lost 2 bases and J lost 4, with 18 bases in between. Germline V gene data show CDR1 as WSHSY and CDR2 as SAAADI. The CDR3 DNA is TGCGCCAGCAGTGAGAAAGCGGGGCATAGGCAATATAATTCACCCCTCCACTTT. Translation: CASSEKAGHRQYNSPLHF.

The chain uses TRBV5-6 and TRBJ2-7; D is ambiguous. V gave up 0 bases and J gave up 3 bases, with 7 bases separating them. The CDR3 covers 13 residues. The germline gives CDR1 SGHDT, CDR2 YYEEEE. The CDR3 is CASSLARGYEQYF. In nucleotides, the CDR3 is TGTGCCAGCAGCTTGGCTAGAGGCTACGAGCAGTACTTC. Looking up the rest from reference TRBV5-6 and TRBJ2-7 gives the full variable domain: DAGVTQSPTHLIKTRGQQVTLRCSPKSGHDTVSWYQQALGQGPQFIFQYYEEEERQRGNFPDRFSGHQFPNYSSELNVNALLLGDSALYLCASSLARGYEQYFGPGTRLTVT.